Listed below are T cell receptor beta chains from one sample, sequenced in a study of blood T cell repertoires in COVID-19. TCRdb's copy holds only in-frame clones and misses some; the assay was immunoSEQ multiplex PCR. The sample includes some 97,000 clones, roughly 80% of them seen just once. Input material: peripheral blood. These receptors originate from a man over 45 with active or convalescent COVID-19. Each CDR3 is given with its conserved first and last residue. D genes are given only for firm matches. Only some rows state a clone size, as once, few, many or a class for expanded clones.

TGTGCCAGCAGCCGTTCCGGGACAGGGAACACTGAAGCTTTCTTT	CASSRSGTGNTEAFF	TRBD1	TRBV7-2	-	TRBJ1-1
TGTGCCAGCAACCGCCTGGACAGCTACGAGCAGTACTTC	CASNRLDSYEQYF	-	TRBV6-5	few	TRBJ2-7
TGTGCCTGCCGGGACAGGGTCCTATACGAGCAGTACTTC	CACRDRVLYEQYF	TRBD1	TRBV30	once	TRBJ2-7
TGTGCCAGCAGTTCCCGGGTTACCGGGGAGCTGTTTTTT	CASSSRVTGELFF	-	TRBV27	-	TRBJ2-2
TGTGCCAGTAGTAGGACTAGCGGGAGGGGCACAGATACGCAGTATTTT	CASSRTSGRGTDTQYF	TRBD2	TRBV19	-	TRBJ2-3
TGTGCCAGCACTCCCGGGACTAGCAATGAGCAGTTCTTC	CASTPGTSNEQFF	TRBD2	TRBV5-5	-	TRBJ2-1
TGTGCCACCAGTGATCTGACAGGAGCAGGGCCAGATACGCAGTATTTT	CATSDLTGAGPDTQYF	-	TRBV24-1	-	TRBJ2-3
TGTGCCAGCAGTGTAGCGACAGGGCTTGGCTACACCTTC	CASSVATGLGYTF	TRBD1	TRBV2	many	TRBJ1-2
TGTGCCAGCAGCTTGGACTACCAAACTTCCTACGAGCAGTACTTC	CASSLDYQTSYEQYF	-	TRBV5-4	-	TRBJ2-7
TGTGCCAGCAGCGTAGGTGGCGGCGCGACCTACGAGCAGTACTTC	CASSVGGGATYEQYF	-	TRBV9	-	TRBJ2-7
TGTGCCAGCAGTTACTCAAACAGGCCCAAGGGGGAGCTGTTTTTT	CASSYSNRPKGELFF	-	TRBV6-6	-	TRBJ2-2
TGTGCCAGCAGGCAATGGGGACAGGGCGATACTGAAGCTTTCTTT	CASRQWGQGDTEAFF	TRBD1	TRBV2	-	TRBJ1-1
TGTGCCAGCAGCGTAGAACAGGGCTTGGGAAACACCATATATTTT	CASSVEQGLGNTIYF	-	TRBV9	-	TRBJ1-3
TGCAGTGCTAGGCTGGGAGAGGGCTACACCTTC	CSARLGEGYTF	-	TRBV20-1	-	TRBJ1-2
TGTGCCAGCAGCTCGTACTCTGGAAACACCATATATTTT	CASSSYSGNTIYF	-	TRBV6-5	-	TRBJ1-3
TGCGCCAGCACTCCGGGGGGCACTGAAGCTTTCTTT	CASTPGGTEAFF	-	TRBV10-2	-	TRBJ1-1
TGTGCCAGCTCACCAGGGAGGTCGAACACTGAAGCTTTCTTT	CASSPGRSNTEAFF	-	TRBV18	-	TRBJ1-1
TGTGCCACCAGTGGTGGAGCGAGAATTTACAATGAGCAGTTCTTC	CATSGGARIYNEQFF	-	TRBV24-1	-	TRBJ2-1
TGTGCCAGCTCACCACGAGTCGCCAATGAAAAACTGTTTTTT	CASSPRVANEKLFF	-	TRBV18	-	TRBJ1-4
TGTGCCAGCAGCCATCCCGGGACAGCTGAAAAACTGTTTTTT	CASSHPGTAEKLFF	TRBD1	TRBV3-1/TRBV3-2	-	TRBJ1-4
TGTGCCAGCAGTGAACCAGGGGGCATCTATGGCTACACCTTC	CASSEPGGIYGYTF	TRBD1	TRBV25-1	-	TRBJ1-2
TGTGCCAGTAGTATAGTTGGACAGGGGATAACTGAAGCTTTCTTT	CASSIVGQGITEAFF	TRBD1	TRBV19	-	TRBJ1-1
TGTGCCAGCAGTCCCGTAACAGATACGCAGTATTTT	CASSPVTDTQYF	-	TRBV9	-	TRBJ2-3
TGCGCCAGCAGCTTGGAGGCAGGGGGCAATCAGCCCCAGCATTTT	CASSLEAGGNQPQHF	-	TRBV5-1	few	TRBJ1-5
TGCAGCGCCGAGGGAAGGCAGGCGGATGGCTACACCTTC	CSAEGRQADGYTF	-	TRBV29-1	-	TRBJ1-2
TGTGCCAGCACCCAGAGGGAGGGCCGAGGAGGCTACACCTTC	CASTQREGRGGYTF	-	TRBV11-3	-	TRBJ1-2
TGTGCCAGCAGCGCAGGGACAGGGGGATATGAAAAACTGTTTTTT	CASSAGTGGYEKLFF	TRBD1	TRBV9	-	TRBJ1-4
TGTGCCTGGAGTCTGGGACTCACTATCCACGAGCAGTACTTC	CAWSLGLTIHEQYF	-	TRBV30	-	TRBJ2-7
TGTGCCAGCAGCCAAGATTTGGGACAGACTCAGCCCCAGCATTTT	CASSQDLGQTQPQHF	TRBD1	TRBV3-1/TRBV3-2	-	TRBJ1-5
TGTGCCAGCAGTGAAGGGAGGGTCAGCCTCTTGGGCTCCTATAATTCACCCCTCCACTTT	CASSEGRVSLLGSYNSPLHF	-	TRBV6-1	-	TRBJ1-6
TGTGCCAGCAGGACCGGCGGGGGTCAGAGTGCAGATACGCAGTATTTT	CASRTGGGQSADTQYF	TRBD2	TRBV5-4	-	TRBJ2-3
TGCGCCAGCAGCCCGACTCCGGTTGGGTCGGGAGGTACCTACGAGCAGTACTTC	CASSPTPVGSGGTYEQYF	TRBD2	TRBV5-1	-	TRBJ2-7
TGCGCCAGCAGCTTGGGTTATACCGACATGCCCTGGGCTGAAGCTTTCTTT	CASSLGYTDMPWAEAFF	-	TRBV5-1	few	TRBJ1-1
TGTGCCAGCGGGGGGGAGGCATCTGGAAACACCATATATTTT	CASGGEASGNTIYF	-	TRBV2	-	TRBJ1-3
TGTGCCAGCAGTGGACAGGGGAGCTCCTACAATGAGCAGTTCTTC	CASSGQGSSYNEQFF	TRBD1	TRBV2	-	TRBJ2-1
TGTGCCAGTAGTATTCAGGGCGGGGGGAACACTGAAGCTTTCTTT	CASSIQGGGNTEAFF	-	TRBV19	-	TRBJ1-1
TGTGCCAGCAGCCGACGGGGGGATAAGAATGAAAAACTGTTTTTT	CASSRRGDKNEKLFF	-	TRBV3-1/TRBV3-2	-	TRBJ1-4
TGTGCCAGCAGCCAATACATTAACACTGAAGCTTTCTTT	CASSQYINTEAFF	-	TRBV14	-	TRBJ1-1
TGTGCCAGCAGGACTAATGCCTACGAGCAGTACTTC	CASRTNAYEQYF	-	TRBV7-9	-	TRBJ2-7
TGTGCCAGCAGCTTAGGTCGAGGTGGAAACACCATATATTTT	CASSLGRGGNTIYF	-	TRBV7-2	-	TRBJ1-3
TGTGCCAGCAGCTTCACACCCCAGGGGGCAGGAGGTGGCTACACCTTC	CASSFTPQGAGGGYTF	TRBD1	TRBV28	-	TRBJ1-2
TGTGCCACCAGTGGAGCAGGGGGCAACTATGGCTACACCTTC	CATSGAGGNYGYTF	TRBD1	TRBV24-1	-	TRBJ1-2
TGCAGCGTTTACAGGGGGCCGATTGAAAAACTGTTTTTT	CSVYRGPIEKLFF	TRBD1	TRBV29-1	-	TRBJ1-4